This TCR beta chain was sequenced during a study of T cells after yellow fever vaccination. This clonotype was counted a few times. Template-switching 5'RACE yielded the TCR cDNA; a universal primer site and UMIs were added in the process. TCRdb analysed the 5' RACE reads with MiXCR anew, one entry per CDR3 protein. This sample yields under 500,000 distinct CDR3 sequences, of which under 20% are seen a single time; 15% to 20% belongs to the top ten. J gave up 7 bases and V 0 bases, and 10 bases lay outside the gene matches. The CDR3 length is 18 residues. Germline loops: CDR1 LGHNA, CDR2 YSLEER. The receptor was isolated from a man younger than 35 who received the YFV17D yellow fever vaccine. The chain joins TRBV4-3 to TRBJ1-6, with 9 bases lining up with TRBD1. The sequenced sample was PBMCs, obtained before the yellow fever booster vaccination. The CDR3 loop is CASSQDTRTGDWNSPLHF. The CDR3 DNA sequence: TGCGCCAGCAGCCAAGATACAAGGACAGGGGATTGGAATTCACCCCTCCACTTT.